This T cell receptor beta chain is from a study of CD8 T cells in Susac syndrome. Points from the study as a whole: As acknowledged by the study, its TCR sequencing and HLA analysis included a relatively small number of individuals.

The junction had 11 bases not matched to a gene; V was cut back by 6 bases and J by 6 bases. The CDR3 contains 16 residues. CDR1 MNHEY and CDR2 SMNVEV come from the germline V gene (reference sequence). A note on this clonotype: Antigen unknown.

CD8+ and CD4+ blood T cells underwent TCR beta sequencing. Controls matched for age and sex were healthy donors. RNA was extracted with the RNeasy kit, and a quantity of roughly 0.5 to 1 ug was reverse transcribed using random hexamers. The authors amplified TCR beta CDR3 across 54 Vbeta and 13 Jbeta using immunoSEQ multiplex PCR. TCRdb recomputed calls from the immunoSEQ multiplex PCR reads with MiXCR, one row per CDR3 protein. The sample holds 50,000 to 60,000 distinct CDR3 sequences, approximately 94% seen once. Input material: CD8+ T cells from PBMCs. The source of this sequence is a human donor in good health. This chain links TRBV27 with TRBJ1-5; 10 positions agree with TRBD1. This CDR3 reads CASRHNGRQGAQPQHF. CDR3 coding DNA: TGTGCCAGCAGACACAATGGGAGACAGGGGGCTCAGCCCCAGCATTTT.